Shown below are 28 T cell receptor beta chains from a single sample sequenced in a study of cytomegalovirus exposure and HLA in healthy donors. With 60 Vbeta and 13 Jbeta primers, the PCR was carried out. This table comes from immunoSEQ multiplex PCR, and its TCRdb copy is limited to in-frame clones, with some not included. Of over 150,000 clones listed, 80% are singletons. The specimen was PBMCs. These receptors originate from a man younger than 45 in good health and CMV-seronegative.

V and J are TRBV5-1 and TRBJ2-3; 9 bases fit TRBD2. The V segment lost 2 bases and the J segment 4 bases; nucleotides outside the gene matches: 2. The CDR3 sequence is 14 residues long. Germline CDR1 SGHRS, CDR2 YFSETQ. This chain's CDR3 is CASSFGTSPDTQYF. Written as DNA, the CDR3 is TGCGCCAGCAGCTTTGGGACTAGCCCAGATACGCAGTATTTT.

The chain recombines TRBV14 with TRBJ1-6; D is ambiguous. The CDR3 extends over 14 amino acids. Germline V CDR1 and CDR2: SGHDN, FVKESK. Trimming pared 1 base from V and 4 bases from J, leaving 5 bases between. The CDR3 nucleotides are TGTGCCAGCAGCCAAGCTTTATATAATTCACCCCTCCACTTT. Translation: CASSQALYNSPLHF.

In its sample, this clone was seen a few times. The rearrangement uses TRBV5-8 and TRBJ1-2; D not certain. Germline V gene sequence: CDR1 SGHTS, CDR2 YDEGEE. V lost 0 bases to trimming and J lost 3 bases, with 18 bases between them. This CDR3 region has 17 residues. The CDR3 loop reads CASSLVFRGPDHYGYTF. As DNA, the CDR3 is TGTGCCAGCAGCTTGGTGTTCCGCGGCCCTGATCACTATGGCTACACCTTC.

The chain recombines TRBV30 with TRBJ1-2; a possible D gene is TRBD1 (5 bases). The CDR3 covers 15 residues. The germline V and J ends were trimmed by 1 base and 4 bases, with 16 bases remaining between them. CDR1 is GTSNPN, CDR2 SVGIG, per germline (reference sequence). CDR3 in amino acids: CAWSGQGLLIYGYTF. DNA for the CDR3: TGTGCCTGGAGTGGCCAGGGACTTTTGATCTATGGCTACACCTTC.

The rearrangement joins TRBV13 to TRBJ2-5; TRBD2 aligns across 8 bases. The J call could be wrong; TRBJ2-7 is a better fit for the DNA end. CDR1 PRHDT and CDR2 FYEKMQ come from the germline V gene (reference sequence). This CDR3 contains 14 residues. The CDR3 DNA sequence: TGTGCCAGCAGCTTAGGACTAGCGGCTTACGAGCAGTACTTC. Its protein product is CASSLGLAAYEQYF.

In its sample, this clone was seen once. The V call is TRBV11-2, the J call TRBJ2-7; the match to TRBD1 covers 9 bases. CDR1 and CDR2 (germline): SGHAT, FQNNGV. This CDR3 contains 14 residues. Germline trimming cut 4 bases from V and 4 bases from J; bases unmatched to any gene: 5. The CDR3, as DNA: TGTGCCAGCAGCTATGGGACAGGGTTTTACGAGCAGTACTTC. Translation: CASSYGTGFYEQYF.

This chain links TRBV7-8 with TRBJ1-2; no definite D call. Trimming removed 3 bases at V and 5 bases at J, with 16 bases between. The CDR3 covers 15 residues. The germline CDR1 and CDR2 sequences are SGHVS and FQNEAQ. The CDR3 sequence is CASSLGGSSFYGYTF. CDR3 nucleotides: TGTGCCAGCAGCTTGGGAGGGAGCTCATTTTATGGCTACACCTTC.

J is TRBJ1-4 and V is TRBV4-3; no reliable D call. Germline assignment: CDR1 LGHNA and CDR2 YSLEER. The CDR3 is made up of 16 amino acids. The V end lost 0 bases, the J end lost 0 bases, and 8 bases lay between the germline ends. CDR3 residues: CASSQDPGATNEKLFF. DNA for the CDR3: TGCGCCAGCAGCCAAGATCCCGGAGCAACTAATGAAAAACTGTTTTTT.

The chain links TRBV2 to TRBJ1-1; 7 bases align to TRBD1. The germline V gene has CDR1 SNHLY and CDR2 FYNNEI. This CDR3 contains 18 residues. V lost 2 bases to trimming and J lost 3 bases; unmatched junction nucleotides: 15. In nucleotides, the CDR3 is TGTGCCAGCAGTGAAAAACTGGTCAGGGGGAGACTTGACACTGAAGCTTTCTTT. This sequence encodes CASSEKLVRGRLDTEAFF.

This clone was seen just once. This sequence joins TRBV10-1 and TRBJ2-1, with D perhaps matching TRBD2 (6 bases). Looked up from germline, CDR1 is WNHNN and CDR2 is SYGVQD (reference sequence). The CDR3 covers 15 residues. The V end lost 3 bases, the J end lost 8 bases, and 17 bases lay between the germline ends. The CDR3 loop reads CASSERLAKEYEQFF. The DNA of the CDR3 is TGCGCCAGCAGTGAACGGCTAGCGAAGGAGTATGAGCAGTTCTTC.

The rearrangement links TRBV30 to TRBJ2-3, with a weak D call TRBD1 (5 bases). V was pared by 4 bases and J by 0 bases, with 17 bases between. This CDR3 is 16 amino acids long. Germline CDR1 GTSNPN, CDR2 SVGIG (reference sequence). Written as DNA, the CDR3 is TGTGCCTGGATGGAGTTGGGGCTATCTAGCACAGATACGCAGTATTTT. As protein: CAWMELGLSSTDTQYF. The full variable domain, with the rest looked up from reference TRBV30 and TRBJ2-3, is SQTIHQWPATLVQPVGSPLSLECTVEGTSNPNLYWYRQAAGRGLQLLFYSVGIGQISSEVPQNLSASRPQDRQFILSSKKLLLSDSGFYLCAWMELGLSSTDTQYFGPGTRLTVL.

V gene TRBV6-5 combines with J gene TRBJ1-4; D possibly corresponds to TRBD1 (5 bases). This CDR3 contains 15 residues. Germline V gene data show CDR1 as MNHEY and CDR2 as SVGAGI. The germline V and J ends were trimmed by 1 base and 8 bases, with 14 bases remaining between them. The CDR3 DNA reads TGTGCCAGCAGTTACTTTCCCAGGGAAGGGGAAAAACTGTTTTTT. It translates to CASSYFPREGEKLFF.

This chain joins TRBV28 and TRBJ2-1; D uncertain. Trimming left V 3 bases short and J 6 bases short, with 9 bases between. The CDR3 extends over 13 amino acids. Germline-derived CDR1 and CDR2 are MDHEN and SYDVKM. The CDR3 DNA reads TGTGCCAGCAGTTTCTTGAGTCTCAATGAGCAGTTCTTC. Its protein product is CASSFLSLNEQFF.

The genes are TRBV6-5 and TRBJ1-5; 7 bases map to TRBD1. Per the germline V gene, CDR1 is MNHEY and CDR2 is SVGAGI. Trimming took 6 bases from V and 0 from J; bases not matched to a gene: 2. The CDR3 has 14 residues. The CDR3 loop reads CASSHRGSNQPQHF. Written as DNA, the CDR3 is TGTGCCAGCAGCCACAGGGGTAGCAATCAGCCCCAGCATTTT.

The chain employs TRBV30 and TRBJ2-1; a weak D match, TRBD2 (5 bases). V was shortened by 4 bases and J by 8 bases, with 15 bases between the two germline ends. Germline V CDR1 and CDR2: GTSNPN, SVGIG (reference sequence). The CDR3 spans 13 residues. Written as DNA, the CDR3 is TGTGCCTGGACCCCCATCGGGATCGATGAGCAGTTCTTC. Residues: CAWTPIGIDEQFF.

CDR3 in amino acids: CASSLAGGDYEQYF. CDR3 sequence (DNA): TGTGCCAGCAGCTTAGCAGGGGGGGACTACGAGCAGTACTTC. This chain connects TRBV7-9 to TRBJ2-7; a possible D gene is TRBD2 (7 bases). Deletions cut 0 bases from V and 3 bases from J, with 9 bases between. The germline gives CDR1 SEHNR, CDR2 FQNEAQ (reference sequence). The CDR3 runs 14 residues.

The J gene is TRBJ1-4, the V gene TRBV7-8; perhaps TRBD1 as D (5 bases). V was trimmed by 3 bases and J by 0 bases, leaving 14 bases between them. This CDR3 region has 17 residues. Germline V CDR1 and CDR2: SGHVS, FQNEAQ. The CDR3 reads CASSLGLSGTTNEKLFF. The CDR3 bases are TGTGCCAGCAGCTTGGGACTCTCAGGGACAACTAATGAAAAACTGTTTTTT. Complete variable domain (other parts from reference TRBV7-8 and TRBJ1-4): GAGVSQSPRYKVAKRGQDVALRCDPISGHVSLFWYQQALGQGPEFLTYFQNEAQLDKSGLPSDRFFAERPEGSVSTLKIQRTQQEDSAVYLCASSLGLSGTTNEKLFFGSGTQLSVL.

V gene TRBV28 combines with J gene TRBJ1-5; 7 bases are shared with TRBD1. This CDR3 is built from 14 residues. The V gene's germline CDR1 is MDHEN and CDR2 SYDVKM. With V trimmed by 10 bases and J by 4 bases, 10 bases remained unmatched. As DNA, the CDR3 is TGTGCCATTGGGCCAGGGGGTGGGAATCAGCCCCAGCATTTT. This codes for CAIGPGGGNQPQHF.

This rearrangement joins TRBV19 to TRBJ2-1; no firm D call. The CDR3 runs 13 residues. The germline V gene has CDR1 LNHDA and CDR2 SQIVND (reference sequence). V was cut by 5 bases and J by 4 bases, with 9 bases left in between. The chain's CDR3 is CASSDQAYNEQFF. The CDR3 DNA follows: TGTGCCAGTAGTGACCAGGCATACAATGAGCAGTTCTTC.

This chain uses TRBV7-3 with TRBJ2-7, with D maybe TRBD1 (6 bases). Deletions cut 1 base from V and 6 bases from J, with 25 bases between. CDR1 SGHTA and CDR2 FQGTGA come from the germline V gene. This CDR3 spans 18 amino acids. CDR3 sequence (DNA): TGTGCCAGCAGCTTAAGGGGTGGACAGCCCGCTTACAGAGGCGAGCAGTACTTC. Residues: CASSLRGGQPAYRGEQYF.

V gene TRBV19 combines with J gene TRBJ2-1; perhaps TRBD1 as D (6 bases). Trimming pared 7 bases from V and 0 bases from J, leaving 16 bases between. The CDR3 covers 16 residues. CDR1 and CDR2 (germline): LNHDA, SQIVND (reference sequence). The CDR3 coding sequence is TGTGCCAGTAAGAGGGCAGGGGTCAGCTCCTACAATGAGCAGTTCTTC. Protein sequence: CASKRAGVSSYNEQFF.

CDR3 coding DNA: TGTGCCAGCTCACCCCTTAACTCTGGGGCCAACGTCCTGACTTTC. Translation gives CASSPLNSGANVLTF. This sequence joins TRBV18 and TRBJ2-6; D unresolved. From germline, CDR1 is KGHSH and CDR2 LQKENI. Trimming pared 3 bases from V and 0 bases from J, leaving 6 bases between. The CDR3 sequence is 15 residues long.

The chain uses TRBV5-4 and TRBJ2-1; possibly TRBD2 for D (5 bases). Germline V gives CDR1 SGHNT, CDR2 YYREEE (reference sequence). The CDR3 totals 12 residues. V was shortened by 2 bases and J by 8 bases, with 8 bases between the two germline ends. In nucleotides, the CDR3 is TGTGCCAGCAGCTTCGGACTGTATGAGCAGTTCTTC. Translated: CASSFGLYEQFF.

V gene TRBV23-1 combines with J gene TRBJ1-5; 10 bases map to TRBD1. TRBV23-1 is filed as an ORF, its function uncertain. The length of the CDR3 is 14 residues. Losses at the gene ends were 10 bases for V and 4 bases for J; bases not matched to a gene: 7. DNA of the CDR3: TGCGCCATCTCCCGACAGGGGGCAAATCAGCCCCAGCATTTT. It is translated as CAISRQGANQPQHF.

This clone has a handful of counts. The rearrangement uses TRBV11-3 and TRBJ2-1; 11 bases match TRBD1. The germline CDR1 and CDR2 sequences are SGHNT and YENEEA. With V trimmed by 5 bases and J by 6 bases, 6 bases remained unmatched. The CDR3 runs to 15 residues. CDR3 in amino acids: CASSVDRGHVNEQFF. DNA of the CDR3: TGTGCCAGCAGCGTGGACAGGGGGCACGTCAATGAGCAGTTCTTC.

This clone was seen a handful of times. J is TRBJ2-1 and V is TRBV6-5; 7 nucleotides align to TRBD1. Germline CDR1 MNHEY, CDR2 SVGAGI. The CDR3 extends over 13 amino acids. J gave up 4 bases and V 5 bases, and 2 bases lay outside the gene matches. Here the CDR3 reads CASSRDSYNEQFF. CDR3 DNA sequence: TGTGCCAGCAGTCGGGACAGTTACAATGAGCAGTTCTTC.

The chain joins TRBV30 to TRBJ1-2; no clear D gene. In germline, CDR1 is GTSNPN, CDR2 SVGIG (reference sequence). This CDR3 has 11 amino acids. V lost 7 bases and J 8 bases, leaving 14 bases between the germline ends. The CDR3: CASDGIGGYTF. The CDR3 nucleotides are TGTGCCTCCGATGGAATCGGGGGCTACACCTTC. Variable domain in full (rest from reference TRBV30 and TRBJ1-2): SQTIHQWPATLVQPVGSPLSLECTVEGTSNPNLYWYRQAAGRGLQLLFYSVGIGQISSEVPQNLSASRPQDRQFILSSKKLLLSDSGFYLCASDGIGGYTFGSGTRLTVV.

For the CDR3, the DNA is TGTGCCAGCAGCTTAACCACATCCCCTTACAATGAGCAGTTCTTC. As protein: CASSLTTSPYNEQFF. The gene calls are TRBV7-8 and TRBJ2-1, with unresolved D. CDR3 length equals 15 residues. Looked up from germline, CDR1 is SGHVS and CDR2 is FQNEAQ. V was clipped by 2 bases and J by 4 bases, with 12 bases between them. The whole variable domain, filled in from reference TRBV7-8 and TRBJ2-1, reads GAGVSQSPRYKVAKRGQDVALRCDPISGHVSLFWYQQALGQGPEFLTYFQNEAQLDKSGLPSDRFFAERPEGSVSTLKIQRTQQEDSAVYLCASSLTTSPYNEQFFGPGTRLTVL.